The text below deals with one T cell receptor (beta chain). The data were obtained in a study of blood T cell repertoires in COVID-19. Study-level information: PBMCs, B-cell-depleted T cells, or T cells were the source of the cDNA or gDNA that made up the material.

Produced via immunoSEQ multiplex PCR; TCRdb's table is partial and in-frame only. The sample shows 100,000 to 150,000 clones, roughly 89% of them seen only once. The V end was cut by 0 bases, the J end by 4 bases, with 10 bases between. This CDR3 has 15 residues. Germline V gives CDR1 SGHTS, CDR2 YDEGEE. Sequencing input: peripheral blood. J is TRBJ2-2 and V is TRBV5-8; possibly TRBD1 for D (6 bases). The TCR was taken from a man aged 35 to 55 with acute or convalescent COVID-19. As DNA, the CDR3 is TGTGCCAGCAGCTTGGGGACAGCGCGCACCGGGGAGCTGTTTTTT. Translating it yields CASSLGTARTGELFF.